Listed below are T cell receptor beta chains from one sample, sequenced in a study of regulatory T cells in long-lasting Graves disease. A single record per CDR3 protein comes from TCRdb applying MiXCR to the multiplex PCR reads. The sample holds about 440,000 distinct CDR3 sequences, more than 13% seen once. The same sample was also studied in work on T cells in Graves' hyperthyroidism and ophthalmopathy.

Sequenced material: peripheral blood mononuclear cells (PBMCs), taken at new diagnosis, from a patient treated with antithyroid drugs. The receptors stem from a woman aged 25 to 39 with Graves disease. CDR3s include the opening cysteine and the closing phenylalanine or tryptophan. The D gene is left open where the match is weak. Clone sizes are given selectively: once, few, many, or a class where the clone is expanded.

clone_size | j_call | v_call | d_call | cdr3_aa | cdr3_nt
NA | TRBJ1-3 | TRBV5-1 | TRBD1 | CASSLRTGRSGNTIYF | TGCGCCAGCAGCTTGAGGACAGGGCGCTCTGGAAACACCATATATTTT
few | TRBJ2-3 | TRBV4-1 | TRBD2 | CASSYLAGAESDTQYF | TGCGCCAGCAGCTACCTAGCGGGGGCTGAGTCAGATACGCAGTATTTT
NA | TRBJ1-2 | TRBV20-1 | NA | CSAPWNYGYTF | TGCAGTGCTCCCTGGAACTATGGCTACACCTTC
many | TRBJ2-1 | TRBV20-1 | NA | CSVFFVLAQDNEQFF | TGCAGTGTATTTTTCGTCCTAGCGCAAGACAATGAGCAGTTCTTC
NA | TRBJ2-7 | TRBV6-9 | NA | CASSYSWGSDEQYF | TGTGCCAGCAGTTACTCTTGGGGGTCTGACGAGCAGTACTTC
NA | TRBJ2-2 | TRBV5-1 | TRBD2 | CASSTTRTSENTGELFF | TGCGCCAGCAGCACGACAAGGACTAGCGAAAACACCGGGGAGCTGTTTTTT
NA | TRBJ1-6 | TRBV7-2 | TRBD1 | CASSFQGTGGHSPLHF | TGTGCCAGCAGCTTTCAGGGGACAGGGGGACATTCACCCCTCCACTTT
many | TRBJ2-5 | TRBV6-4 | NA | CASSVRAQKETQYF | TGTGCCAGCAGTGTCCGGGCGCAAAAAGAGACCCAGTACTTC
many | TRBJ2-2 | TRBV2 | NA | CASSGLVGMAAGELFF | TGTGCCAGCAGTGGGTTGGTGGGGATGGCCGCCGGGGAGCTGTTTTTT
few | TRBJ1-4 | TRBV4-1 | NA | CASSQPTSRDWEKLFF | TGCGCCAGCAGCCAACCAACTTCCAGGGATTGGGAAAAACTGTTTTTT
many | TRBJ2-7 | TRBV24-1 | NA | CATRGTSNYEQYF | TGTGCCACGAGGGGAACTAGTAACTACGAGCAGTACTTC
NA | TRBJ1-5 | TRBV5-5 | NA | CASSVGGEPQHF | TGTGCCAGCAGCGTGGGTGGTGAGCCCCAGCATTTT
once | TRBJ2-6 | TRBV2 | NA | CASLGQPLNVLTF | TGTGCCAGCCTTGGACAGCCCCTCAACGTCCTGACTTTC
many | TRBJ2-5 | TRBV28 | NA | CASSLRWETQYF | TGTGCCAGCAGTTTACGTTGGGAGACCCAGTACTTC
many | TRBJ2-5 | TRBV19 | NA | CASSMTAGRQETQYF | TGTGCCAGTAGTATGACGGCAGGACGGCAAGAGACCCAGTACTTC
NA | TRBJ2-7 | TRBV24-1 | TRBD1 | CATSATQGAYYEQYF | TGTGCCACCAGTGCGACACAGGGGGCGTACTACGAGCAGTACTTC
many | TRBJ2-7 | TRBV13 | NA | CASSLTPGSEQYF | TGTGCCAGCAGCTTAACACCAGGGAGTGAGCAGTACTTC
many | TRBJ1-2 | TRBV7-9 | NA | CASSSSTGSDYGYTF | TGTGCCAGCAGCTCATCGACAGGTTCTGACTATGGCTACACCTTC
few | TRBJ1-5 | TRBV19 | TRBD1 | CASSIRTGGHQPQHF | TGTGCCAGTAGTATAAGGACAGGAGGACATCAGCCCCAGCATTTT
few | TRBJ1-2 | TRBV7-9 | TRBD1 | CASSLGGTGHGYTF | TGTGCCAGCAGCTTAGGAGGGACAGGGCATGGCTACACCTTC
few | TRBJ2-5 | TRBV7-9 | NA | CASSLWTSPDETQYF | TGTGCCAGCAGCTTATGGACTTCTCCAGATGAGACCCAGTACTTC
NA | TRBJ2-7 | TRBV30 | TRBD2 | CAWNMLAGDEQYF | TGTGCCTGGAATATGCTAGCGGGAGATGAGCAGTACTTC
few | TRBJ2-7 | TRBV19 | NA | CASIGRSPYEQYF | TGTGCCAGTATTGGGAGGAGTCCCTACGAGCAGTACTTC
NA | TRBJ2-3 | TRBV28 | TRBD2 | CASSLLGGRTADTQYF | TGTGCCAGCAGTTTACTAGGCGGGAGGACCGCAGATACGCAGTATTTT
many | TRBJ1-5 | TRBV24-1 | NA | CATSDQQGPGEPQHF | TGTGCCACCAGTGACCAACAGGGACCCGGGGAGCCCCAGCATTTT
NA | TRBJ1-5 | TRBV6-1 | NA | CASSDNSNQPQHF | TGTGCCAGCAGCGACAATAGCAATCAGCCCCAGCATTTT
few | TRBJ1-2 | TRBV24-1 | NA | CATFQPLYGYTF | TGTGCCACCTTCCAGCCCCTATATGGCTACACCTTC
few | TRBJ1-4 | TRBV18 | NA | CASSPYGEGGREKLFF | TGTGCCAGCTCACCATACGGTGAAGGGGGACGAGAAAAACTGTTTTTT
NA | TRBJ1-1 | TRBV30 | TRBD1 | CAWKWRGHTEAFF | TGTGCCTGGAAATGGAGGGGGCACACTGAAGCTTTCTTT
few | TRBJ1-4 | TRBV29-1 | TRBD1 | CSVVQGGEKLFF | TGCAGCGTCGTTCAGGGGGGCGAAAAACTGTTTTTT
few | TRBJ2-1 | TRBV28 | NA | CASSFVSDSYNEQFF | TGTGCCAGCAGTTTCGTCTCAGACTCCTACAATGAGCAGTTCTTC
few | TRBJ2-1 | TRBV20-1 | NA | CSARDLGKGPTYYNEQFF | TGCAGTGCTAGAGATTTAGGGAAGGGCCCGACCTACTACAATGAGCAGTTCTTC
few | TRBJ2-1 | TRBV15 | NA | CATGLGFTYNEQFF | TGTGCCACCGGGCTCGGGTTTACCTACAATGAGCAGTTCTTC
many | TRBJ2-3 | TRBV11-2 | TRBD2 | CASSLALAGGTDTQYF | TGTGCCAGCAGCTTAGCCCTAGCGGGAGGGACAGATACGCAGTATTTT
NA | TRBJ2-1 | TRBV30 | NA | CASSPGTSNNEQFF | TGTGCCAGCAGTCCCGGGACTTCAAACAATGAGCAGTTCTTC
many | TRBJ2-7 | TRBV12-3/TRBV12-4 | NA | CASTQASAYEQYF | TGTGCCAGCACCCAGGCGTCGGCCTACGAGCAGTACTTC
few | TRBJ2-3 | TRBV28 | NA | CASRGGGVKDTQYF | TGTGCCAGCAGAGGGGGGGGAGTCAAAGATACGCAGTATTTT
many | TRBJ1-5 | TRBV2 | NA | CASSDYRGNQPQHF | TGTGCCAGCAGCGATTATAGGGGCAATCAGCCCCAGCATTTT
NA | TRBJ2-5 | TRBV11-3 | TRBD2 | CASSSSGLAGETQYF | TGTGCCAGCAGCTCGTCGGGACTAGCAGGAGAGACCCAGTACTTC
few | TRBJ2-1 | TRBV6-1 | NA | CASLGTGVREQFF | TGTGCCAGCCTAGGGACTGGGGTCCGGGAGCAGTTCTTC